This T cell receptor beta chain derives from a study of blood T cell repertoires in COVID-19 (TCRdb year 2020). Background on the whole study: The collaborator samples originated in the United States, Italy and Spain and spanned the acute and convalescent phases of COVID-19. The prospective study material was composed of cDNA or gDNA derived from T cells, B-cell-depleted T cells, or PBMCs. The dataset comprised deeply sampled blood TCRbeta repertoires from subjects exposed to, actively infected with, or recovered from COVID-19. The repertoires were made available in a free public database intended to serve as a resource for research on the immune response to SARS-CoV-2. The samples were drawn from two sources: the first 160 participants of the ongoing ImmuneRACE study, and 950 to 1,500 subjects contributed by 6 global collaborators. Nearly every sample came with metadata listing a de-identified subject ID, COVID-19 status, age in years and sex. HLA class I and class II types, where available, came from metadata supplied by the sample provider rather than from assay-based typing.

The collaborating institutions used their own protocols to collect whole blood in K2EDTA tubes. For TCRbeta analysis, collaborators shipped samples as frozen whole blood, isolated PBMCs, or DNA extracted from either of those sample types. The full study reports these points: Clinical and demographic metadata were provided uncurated, with the amount varying by source and participant.

This clone appeared once. Its antigen remains unidentified. Base qualities are not recorded, but no much larger clone differs from it by a single base. The CDR3, cysteine through phenylalanine, is 12 amino acids long. Just CDR3 DNA is preserved here, 36 bases in frame from base 1. In the germline V gene, CDR1 corresponds to SQVTM and CDR2 to ANQGSEA. After removal of 7 bases from V and 4 bases from J, the junction retains 2 bases not matched to a gene. TCRbeta CDR3 regions were amplified from genomic DNA using the immunoSEQ Assay, a bias-controlled multiplex PCR. On the study's bioinformatics: The number of nucleated cells in each sample was estimated by amplification of reference gene primers within the assay. Sequence reads were collapsed and filtered to measure the absolute abundance of every unique TCRbeta CDR3 rearrangement. For each sample, productive Simpson clonality was calculated as the square root of Simpson's diversity index across productive rearrangements. Sourced from immuneACCESS, this table was stored by TCRdb with only in-frame sequences that have V and J called. A share of the clones is absent; for the studies checked, an unresolved V gene accounts for under half, and the remainder has no known explanation. The V and J calls and the clone size are those of that table, but D and trimming were determined from the DNA. For this sample there are 140,000 to 150,000 clones; roughly 89% appear just once. The top ten hold roughly 1.6% of the sample.

The sequenced sample was peripheral blood. The rearrangement combines TRBV29-1 with TRBJ1-2; 11 central nucleotides agree with TRBD1. The sequence was obtained from a human donor in a cohort sampled during active COVID-19. The CDR3 protein: CSAGTGGYGYTF. The nucleotide sequence reads as follows: TGCAGCGCCGGGACAGGGGGCTATGGCTACACCTTC.